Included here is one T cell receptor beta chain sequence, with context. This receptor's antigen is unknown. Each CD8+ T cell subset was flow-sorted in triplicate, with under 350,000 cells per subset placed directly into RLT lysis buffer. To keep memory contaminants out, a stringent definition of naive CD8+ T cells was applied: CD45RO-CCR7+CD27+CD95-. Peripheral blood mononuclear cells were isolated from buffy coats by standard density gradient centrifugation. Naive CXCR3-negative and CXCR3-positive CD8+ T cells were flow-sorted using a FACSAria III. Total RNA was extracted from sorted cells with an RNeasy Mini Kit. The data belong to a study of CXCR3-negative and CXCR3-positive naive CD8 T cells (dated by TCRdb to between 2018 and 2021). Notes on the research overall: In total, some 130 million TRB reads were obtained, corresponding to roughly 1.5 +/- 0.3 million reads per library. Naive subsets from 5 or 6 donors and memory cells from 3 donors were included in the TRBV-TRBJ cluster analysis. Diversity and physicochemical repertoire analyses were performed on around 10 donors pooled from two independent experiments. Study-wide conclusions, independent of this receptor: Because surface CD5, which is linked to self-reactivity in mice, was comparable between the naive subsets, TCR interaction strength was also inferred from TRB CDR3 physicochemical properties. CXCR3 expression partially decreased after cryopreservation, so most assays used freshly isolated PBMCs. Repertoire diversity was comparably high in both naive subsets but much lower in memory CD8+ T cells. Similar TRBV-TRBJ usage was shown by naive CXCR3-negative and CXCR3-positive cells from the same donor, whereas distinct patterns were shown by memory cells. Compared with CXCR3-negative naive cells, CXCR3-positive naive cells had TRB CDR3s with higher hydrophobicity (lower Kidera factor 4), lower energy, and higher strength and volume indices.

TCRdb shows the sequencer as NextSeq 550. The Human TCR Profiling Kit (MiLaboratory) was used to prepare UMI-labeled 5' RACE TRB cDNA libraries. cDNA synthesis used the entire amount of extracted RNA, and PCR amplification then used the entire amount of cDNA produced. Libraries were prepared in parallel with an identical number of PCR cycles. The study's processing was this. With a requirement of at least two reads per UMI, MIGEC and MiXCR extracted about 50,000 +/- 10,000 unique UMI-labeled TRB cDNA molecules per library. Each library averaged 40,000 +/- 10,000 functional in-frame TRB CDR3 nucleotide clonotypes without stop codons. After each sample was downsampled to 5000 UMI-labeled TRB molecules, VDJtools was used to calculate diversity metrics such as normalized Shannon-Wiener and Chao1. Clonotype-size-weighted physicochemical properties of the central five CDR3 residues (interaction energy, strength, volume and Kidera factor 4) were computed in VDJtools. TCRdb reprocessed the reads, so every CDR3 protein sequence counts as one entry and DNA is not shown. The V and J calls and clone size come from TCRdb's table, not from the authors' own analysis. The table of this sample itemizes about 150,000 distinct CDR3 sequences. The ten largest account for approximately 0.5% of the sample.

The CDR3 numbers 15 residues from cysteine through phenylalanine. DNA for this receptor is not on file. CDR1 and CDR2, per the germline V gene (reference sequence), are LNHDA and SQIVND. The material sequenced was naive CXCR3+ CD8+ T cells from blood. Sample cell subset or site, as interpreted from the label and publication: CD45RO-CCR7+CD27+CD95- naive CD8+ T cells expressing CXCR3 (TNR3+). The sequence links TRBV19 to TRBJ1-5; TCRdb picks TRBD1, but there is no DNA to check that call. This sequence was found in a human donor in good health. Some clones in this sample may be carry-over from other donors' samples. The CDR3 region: CASRRDAPSNQPQHF.